The 8 T cell receptor beta chains in this list originate from one sample, sequenced in a study of blood T cell repertoires in COVID-19. The assay was immunoSEQ multiplex PCR, and TCRdb's table has in-frame clones only and misses some. The repertoire consists of 150,000 or so clones, with approximately 84% occurring once and the leading ten covering less than 9%. Sequencing was carried out using peripheral blood. The receptor set was obtained from a man aged 35 to 55 who had recovered from COVID-19.

The chain is built from TRBV10-1 and TRBJ2-7, with D maybe TRBD1 (7 bases). Trimming took off 2 bases at V and 1 base at J, with 15 bases between the two ends. Germline V lookup: CDR1 WNHNN, CDR2 SYGVQD (reference sequence). The CDR3 runs to 16 residues. CDR3 sequence reads: CASSEAGQIISYEQYF. The CDR3 DNA follows: TGCGCCAGCAGTGAGGCGGGACAGATTATTTCCTACGAGCAGTACTTC.

The rearrangement joins TRBV10-3 to TRBJ1-4; weak D call: TRBD1 (5 bases). V lost 6 bases, J lost 3 bases, and 11 bases lay in between. Germline V CDR1 and CDR2: ENHRY, SYGVKD. The CDR3 is 14 amino acids. The chain's CDR3 is CAIRSGTSNEKLFF. CDR3 coding DNA: TGTGCCATCAGGTCCGGGACTTCTAATGAAAAACTGTTTTTT.

The chain is built from TRBV3-1 (or the pseudogene TRBV3-2) and TRBJ1-2; D might be TRBD1 (5 bases). The CDR3 consists of 13 residues. In germline, CDR1 is LGHDT, CDR2 YNNKEL (reference sequence). The V end was cut by 2 bases, the J end by 5 bases, with 9 bases between. The CDR3 bases are TGTGCCAGCAGCCAAATGGGGGGATATGGCTACACCTTC. Its protein is CASSQMGGYGYTF.

The chain combines TRBV13 with TRBJ2-7, with 14 bases matching TRBD2. After removal of 5 bases from V and 0 bases from J, the junction contained 9 bases not matched to a gene. The CDR3 covers 18 residues. Germline V CDR1 and CDR2: PRHDT, FYEKMQ (reference sequence). The CDR3 DNA reads TGTGCCAGCAGCCCAATCGGGACTAGCGGGAGTTCCTCCTACGAGCAGTACTTC. Translating gives CASSPIGTSGSSSYEQYF.

This clone was detected only once. This sequence joins TRBV27 and TRBJ2-7, with D possibly being TRBD1 (6 bases). The CDR3 extends over 16 amino acids. Germline V gene lookup returns CDR1 MNHEY and CDR2 SMNVEV (reference sequence). Deletions cut 1 base from V and 4 bases from J, with 17 bases between. The CDR3 DNA is TGTGCCAGCAGTTTATATCAGGGGCCGCCCAGGTACGAGCAGTACTTC. It specifies CASSLYQGPPRYEQYF.

The chain employs TRBV25-1 and TRBJ1-2, with 7 bases identical to TRBD1. Germline V gene sequence: CDR1 MGHDK, CDR2 SYGVNS. V gave up 5 bases and J gave up 8 bases; unmatched junction bases: 2. The CDR3 runs 11 residues. CDR3 bases: TGTGCCAGCAGTATAGGGGGCGGCTACACCTTC. Protein sequence: CASSIGGGYTF.

The chain combines TRBV21-1 with TRBJ2-7; TRBD2 is the table's D call and was not checked against the DNA. TRBV21-1 is deemed a pseudogene. The CDR3 has 14 residues. The CDR3 DNA sequence: TGTGCCAGCAGCAAAGCGGCAGCGTCCTACGAGCAGTACTTC. Protein sequence: CASSKAAASYEQYF.

CDR3 loop: CASTDRGKGNEQFF. CDR3 in DNA: TGTGCCAGCACCGACAGGGGAAAGGGCAATGAGCAGTTCTTC. The chain uses TRBV2 and TRBJ2-1, with 8 bases that match TRBD1. Trimming at V came to 7 bases and at J to 6 bases, leaving 8 bases not matched to a gene. In germline, CDR1 is SNHLY, CDR2 FYNNEI. The CDR3 is 14 amino acids.